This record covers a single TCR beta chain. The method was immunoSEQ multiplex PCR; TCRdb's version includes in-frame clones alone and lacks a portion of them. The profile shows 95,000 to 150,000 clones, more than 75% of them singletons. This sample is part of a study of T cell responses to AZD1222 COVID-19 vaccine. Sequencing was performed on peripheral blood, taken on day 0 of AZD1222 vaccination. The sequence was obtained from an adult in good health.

CDR3 DNA sequence: TGTGCCAGCAGCTTGCCGGGACAGGACCCCTACGAGCAGTACTTC. The encoded protein is CASSLPGQDPYEQYF. The chain employs TRBV11-3 and TRBJ2-7, with TRBD1 identical over 8 bases. Germline CDR1 SGHNT, CDR2 YENEEA. Losses at the gene ends were 3 bases for V and 2 bases for J; bases not matched to a gene: 6. The CDR3 covers 15 residues.